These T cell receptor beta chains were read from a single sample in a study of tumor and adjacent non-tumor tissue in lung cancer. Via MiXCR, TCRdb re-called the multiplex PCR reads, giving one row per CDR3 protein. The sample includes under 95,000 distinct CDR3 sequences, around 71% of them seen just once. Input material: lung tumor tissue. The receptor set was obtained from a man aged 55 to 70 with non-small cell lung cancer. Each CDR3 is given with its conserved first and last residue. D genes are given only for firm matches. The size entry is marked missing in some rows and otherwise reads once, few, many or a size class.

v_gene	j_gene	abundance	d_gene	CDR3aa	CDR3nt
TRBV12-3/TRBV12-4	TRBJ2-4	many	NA	CASREAAKNIQYF	TGTGCCAGTCGGGAAGCGGCCAAAAACATTCAGTACTTC
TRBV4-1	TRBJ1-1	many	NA	CASSQAIGSGNTEAFF	TGCGCCAGCAGCCAAGCTATCGGAAGTGGGAACACTGAAGCTTTCTTT
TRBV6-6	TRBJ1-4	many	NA	CASSYSVVSGALNEKLFF	TGTGCCAGCAGTTACTCGGTTGTGTCAGGGGCCCTTAATGAAAAACTGTTTTTT
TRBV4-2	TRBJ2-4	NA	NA	CGSSQAQASRSLAKNIQYF	TGTGGCAGCAGCCAAGCACAGGCTAGCAGATCGTTAGCCAAAAACATTCAGTACTTC
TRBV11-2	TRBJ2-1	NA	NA	CASSLVLAGNNEKFF	TGTGCCAGCAGCTTAGTACTGGCAGGGAACAATGAGAAGTTCTTC
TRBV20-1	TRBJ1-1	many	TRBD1	CSARNTGGTEAFF	TGCAGTGCTAGAAACACAGGGGGCACTGAAGCTTTCTTT
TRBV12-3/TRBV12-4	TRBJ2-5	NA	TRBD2	CDRSLTLAGVTETQYF	TGTGACAGGAGTTTAACACTAGCGGGAGTAACAGAGACCCAGTACTTC
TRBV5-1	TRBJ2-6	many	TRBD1	CASSWGPTGIPSSGANVLTF	TGCGCCAGCAGCTGGGGGCCGACAGGGATCCCCTCCTCTGGGGCCAACGTCCTGACTTTC
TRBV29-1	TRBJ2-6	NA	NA	CSVAHSGVNVLTF	TGCAGCGTTGCACACTCTGGGGTCAACGTCCTGACTTTC
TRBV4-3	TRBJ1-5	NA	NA	CASSQDWGGWMNPQHF	TGCGCCAGCAGTCAAGATTGGGGGGGGTGGATGAATCCCCAGCATTTT
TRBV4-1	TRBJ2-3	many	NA	CASSQAGPGVDTQYF	TGCGCCAGCAGCCAAGCCGGACCAGGGGTAGATACGCAGTATTTT
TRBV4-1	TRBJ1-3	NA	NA	CASNQEARTTGNTIYF	TGCGCCAGCAACCAAGAGGCGCGAACAACTGGAAACACCATATATTTT
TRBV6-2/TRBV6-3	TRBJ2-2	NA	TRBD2	CVSSYSGGRTGELFF	TGTGTCAGCAGTTACTCTGGCGGGAGGACCGGGGAGCTGTTTTTC
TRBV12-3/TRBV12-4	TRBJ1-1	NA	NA	CASGHSGGRKAFF	TGTGCCAGCGGTCATTCGGGAGGGAGGAAAGCTTTCTTT
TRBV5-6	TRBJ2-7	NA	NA	CASSFKGYLRTPAYEQYF	TGCGCCAGCAGCTTCAAAGGATATTTGCGAACTCCCGCCTACGAGCAGTACTTC
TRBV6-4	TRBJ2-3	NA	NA	CANSDSNGGPDTQYF	TGTGCCAACAGTGACTCTAACGGGGGGCCAGATACGCAGTATTTT
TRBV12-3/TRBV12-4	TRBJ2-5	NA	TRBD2	CASSDAGLALGTQYF	TGTGCCAGCTCGGATGCTGGACTAGCGTTAGGGACCCAGTACTTC
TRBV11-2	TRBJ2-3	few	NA	CASSLEGNTKYF	TGTGCCAGTAGCTTAGAGGGTAATACGAAGTATTTT
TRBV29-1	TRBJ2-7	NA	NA	CSVATESYVQYF	TGCAGCGTTGCTACGGAGTCCTACGTGCAGTACTTC
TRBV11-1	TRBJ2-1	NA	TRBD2	CARNSTGGSTYNEQFF	TGTGCCAGGAACTCGACTGGCGGGAGTACCTACAATGAGCAGTTCTTC
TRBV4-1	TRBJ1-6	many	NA	CASSQDQSTLSLHF	TGCGCCAGCAGCCAAGATCAAAGCACTCTTTCCCTCCACTTT
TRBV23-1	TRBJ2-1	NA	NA	CASSQTNEQFF	TGCGCCAGCAGTCAAACGAATGAGCAGTTCTTC
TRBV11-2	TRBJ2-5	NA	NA	CASSLQGLAVQVIQYF	TGTGCCAGCAGCTTACAGGGTCTAGCCGTCCAAGTGATCCAGTACTTC
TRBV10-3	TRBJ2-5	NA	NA	CAISDKHGETQYF	TGTGCCATCAGTGACAAACATGGGGAGACCCAGTACTTC